The rows below give T cell receptor beta chains drawn from one sample of a study of blood T cell repertoires in COVID-19. Repertoires were generated with immunoSEQ multiplex PCR, while TCRdb's copy carries only in-frame clones and drops some. This sample has around 94,000 clones, with around four fifths found just once. Sequencing was performed on peripheral blood. The receptors originated from a man in his fifties or sixties with acute or convalescent COVID-19. CDR3s include the opening cysteine and the closing phenylalanine or tryptophan. The D gene is left open where the match is weak. Clone size is shown for a subset of rows, as once, few, many or a class of expanded clone.

DNA: TGTGCCAGCAGTTCCCCCGCCCGACAGGGGACCACCTACAATGAGCAGTTCTTC
CDR3: CASSSPARQGTTYNEQFF
J: TRBJ2-1
D: TRBD1
size: .
V: TRBV28

DNA: TGTGCCAGCAGGACTCAAAGGCAGCCCCAGCATTTT
CDR3: CASRTQRQPQHF
J: TRBJ1-5
D: .
size: .
V: TRBV28

DNA: TGTGCCAGTAGCGGGAGCGAGGCTCAAGCCAAAAACATTCAGTACTTC
CDR3: CASSGSEAQAKNIQYF
J: TRBJ2-4
D: TRBD2
size: .
V: TRBV28

DNA: TGTGCCAGCAGTTACTCGTTAGCGGGAGTAGTGAGCTCCTACGAGCAGTACTTC
CDR3: CASSYSLAGVVSSYEQYF
J: TRBJ2-7
D: TRBD2
size: .
V: TRBV6-2/TRBV6-3

DNA: TGTGCCAGCAGGCAAGCGGGATCAAACTCCTACGAGCAGTACTTC
CDR3: CASRQAGSNSYEQYF
J: TRBJ2-7
D: TRBD2
size: .
V: TRBV28

DNA: TGTGCCAGCAGCCCAGGGTTAGATACGCAGTATTTT
CDR3: CASSPGLDTQYF
J: TRBJ2-3
D: .
size: .
V: TRBV11-2

DNA: TGTCTAGCGGGACCGGAGACCCAGTACTTC
CDR3: CLAGPETQYF
J: TRBJ2-5
D: TRBD2
size: .
V: TRBV20-1

DNA: TGTGCCAGCCGGGGGGCCCAGGGAGTGACCTACGAGCAGTACTTC
CDR3: CASRGAQGVTYEQYF
J: TRBJ2-7
D: .
size: .
V: TRBV6-5

DNA: TGCGCCAGCGAGGGGACTCCAGGCTACAATGAGCAGTTCTTC
CDR3: CASEGTPGYNEQFF
J: TRBJ2-1
D: .
size: few
V: TRBV5-1

DNA: TGTGCCAGTAGTACTCGGACAGGGCCTGGTACGCAGTATTTT
CDR3: CASSTRTGPGTQYF
J: TRBJ2-3
D: TRBD1
size: .
V: TRBV19

DNA: TGTGCCAGCAGCTTACTGGACAGGGGGCGTGAAAAACTGTTTTTT
CDR3: CASSLLDRGREKLFF
J: TRBJ1-4
D: TRBD1
size: .
V: TRBV7-8

DNA: TGTGCCAGCAGCTCGCAGGGCTACGAGCAGTACTTC
CDR3: CASSSQGYEQYF
J: TRBJ2-7
D: .
size: .
V: TRBV5-5

DNA: TGTGCCAGCAGCTCCTACGCCTCCCTAGCCGCGGGCAATGAGCAGTTCTTC
CDR3: CASSSYASLAAGNEQFF
J: TRBJ2-1
D: .
size: .
V: TRBV7-9

DNA: TGTGCCAGCAGTTACCAGTCGGGTAATTCACCCCTCCACTTT
CDR3: CASSYQSGNSPLHF
J: TRBJ1-6
D: .
size: few
V: TRBV7-9

DNA: TGTGCCAGTAACAGGGGGCAGGGCACCGGGGAGCTGTTTTTT
CDR3: CASNRGQGTGELFF
J: TRBJ2-2
D: TRBD1
size: .
V: TRBV19

DNA: TGTGCCAGCAGTTACGTGGGCCCGCGATCCTACAATGAGCAGTTCTTC
CDR3: CASSYVGPRSYNEQFF
J: TRBJ2-1
D: .
size: .
V: TRBV6-2/TRBV6-3

DNA: TGTGCCAGCTCACCCCCAGGATCCATTTCCTACGAGCAGTACTTC
CDR3: CASSPPGSISYEQYF
J: TRBJ2-7
D: .
size: .
V: TRBV18

DNA: TGCGCCAGCAGTGAGGGAGTCACAGATACGCAGTATTTT
CDR3: CASSEGVTDTQYF
J: TRBJ2-3
D: .
size: .
V: TRBV10-1

DNA: TGTGCCAGCAGCTTAGCTAGTACCCTCTCCTACGAGCAGTACTTC
CDR3: CASSLASTLSYEQYF
J: TRBJ2-7
D: .
size: .
V: TRBV7-2

DNA: TGTGCCACCAGCCCGTTGGGGGGGTTTGCAGAATCTGGAAACACCATATATTTT
CDR3: CATSPLGGFAESGNTIYF
J: TRBJ1-3
D: .
size: .
V: TRBV15

DNA: TGTGCCACCAGCAGGTCACAGGGCTTAGCAGATACGCAGTATTTT
CDR3: CATSRSQGLADTQYF
J: TRBJ2-3
D: .
size: .
V: TRBV15

DNA: TGCAGTGCTAGTATGGCTAGCGGCCACGAGACCCAGTACTTC
CDR3: CSASMASGHETQYF
J: TRBJ2-5
D: TRBD2
size: .
V: TRBV20-1

DNA: TGTGCCAGCAGCTTAGTCGACAGGGGTTCACCCCTCCACTTT
CDR3: CASSLVDRGSPLHF
J: TRBJ1-6
D: TRBD1
size: .
V: TRBV7-9

DNA: TGTGCCAGCTCACCAGGACACACCTACGAGCAGTACTTC
CDR3: CASSPGHTYEQYF
J: TRBJ2-7
D: .
size: few
V: TRBV18

DNA: TGTGCCAGCAGTTGGACAGGGTATGGCTACACCTTC
CDR3: CASSWTGYGYTF
J: TRBJ1-2
D: TRBD1
size: once
V: TRBV28

DNA: TGCGCCAGTTCCAATGGGGGGGACGCTGGGGCCAACGTCCTGACTTTC
CDR3: CASSNGGDAGANVLTF
J: TRBJ2-6
D: TRBD2
size: .
V: TRBV5-1

DNA: TGTGCCAGCAGCGTAGAGGGGGTAGCGGGGACAGATACGCAGTATTTT
CDR3: CASSVEGVAGTDTQYF
J: TRBJ2-3
D: TRBD2
size: .
V: TRBV9

DNA: TGTGCCAGCAGCCAAAGTTTAGGGGCCCGTGAAGCTTTCTTT
CDR3: CASSQSLGAREAFF
J: TRBJ1-1
D: .
size: .
V: TRBV3-1/TRBV3-2

DNA: TGTGCCAGCAGCTGGGACGGGGGACTAGCGGGTCTGGGTGAGCAGTTCTTC
CDR3: CASSWDGGLAGLGEQFF
J: TRBJ2-1
D: TRBD2
size: .
V: TRBV5-8

DNA: TGTGCCAGCAGCCAAGCTGCTCAGGGGGCACTGGTGGGCTACACCTTC
CDR3: CASSQAAQGALVGYTF
J: TRBJ1-2
D: TRBD1
size: .
V: TRBV3-1/TRBV3-2

DNA: TGTGCCAGCAGTGCGGGACAGGGTCTTAGAAACACTGAAGCTTTCTTT
CDR3: CASSAGQGLRNTEAFF
J: TRBJ1-1
D: TRBD1
size: .
V: TRBV25-1

DNA: TGCGCCAGCAGCCTCTTCGGGACAGTGTCCTACGAGCAGTACTTC
CDR3: CASSLFGTVSYEQYF
J: TRBJ2-7
D: TRBD1
size: .
V: TRBV5-1